These 26 T cell receptor beta chains came from one sample sequenced in a study of Ad26.COV2.S vaccination and SARS-CoV-2 variants. Method: immunoSEQ multiplex PCR; TCRdb's copy keeps in-frame clones and lacks some. The sample lists around 300,000 clones; 85% to 90% were seen once. The treatment was: 15 to 20 received Ad26.COV2.S at low or high dose, single or two shots; 5 received placebo; per-sample allocation not given. Sampling took place 63 days after the first vaccine or placebo injection. This sample comprised peripheral blood, obtained in a trial of Ad26.COV2.S vaccine versus placebo. The receptors originated from a person between 18 and 65 years old who received the Ad26.COV2.S COVID-19 vaccine or a placebo.

The chain has TRBV6-5 and TRBJ2-5; TRBD2 matches at 7 bases. This CDR3 is built from 15 residues. The germline gives CDR1 MNHEY, CDR2 SVGAGI. With V trimmed by 7 bases and J by 5 bases, 13 bases remained unmatched. CDR3 coding DNA: TGTGCCAGCACTCAGACCCGGGGGAGGGTCGAGACCCAGTACTTC. It yields the protein CASTQTRGRVETQYF.

The rearrangement links TRBV11-2 to TRBJ2-7, with no clear D. Germline CDR1 reads SGHAT; CDR2 reads FQNNGV. V was clipped by 2 bases and J by 3 bases, with 5 bases between them. The CDR3 consists of 12 residues. The CDR3 is CASSLTYYEQYF. CDR3 bases: TGTGCCAGCAGCTTAACTTACTACGAGCAGTACTTC.

This clone occurred once. The chain combines TRBV3-1 (or the pseudogene TRBV3-2) with TRBJ2-5, with 9 bases aligning to TRBD2. The V gene end was trimmed by 3 bases and the J gene end by 7 bases; junction bases not matched to a gene: 21. Germline lookup yields CDR1 LGHDT and CDR2 YNNKEL (reference sequence). CDR3 size: 19 residues. The CDR3 spells CASSHLPTSGRLFKGTQYF. The CDR3 DNA is TGTGCCAGCAGCCACCTTCCCACTAGCGGGCGGTTGTTTAAAGGGACCCAGTACTTC.

The chain joins TRBV18 to TRBJ1-2; no firm D call. The CDR3 consists of 15 residues. The V and J ends lost 3 bases and 1 base respectively, with 12 bases between them. Looked up from germline, CDR1 is KGHSH and CDR2 is LQKENI. CDR3 sequence reads: CASSPSRQVNYGYTF. The CDR3 region has the DNA TGTGCCAGCTCACCCTCGCGCCAGGTTAACTATGGCTACACCTTC.

This clone was seen only once. V and J are TRBV6-5 and TRBJ1-1; the D gene is possibly TRBD1 (5 bases). The CDR3 length is 14 residues. Trimming removed 5 bases from V and 5 bases from J, with 15 bases in between. Per the germline V gene, CDR1 is MNHEY and CDR2 is SVGAGI. The CDR3 region has the DNA TGTGCCAGCAGTCCCGGAGGGTGGGGGACTGAAGCTTTCTTT. This codes for CASSPGGWGTEAFF.

The V gene is TRBV4-3, the J gene TRBJ2-1; 8 bases agree with TRBD2. CDR3 size: 17 residues. J was trimmed by 5 bases and V by 2 bases; bases with no gene match: 11. Germline loops: CDR1 LGHNA, CDR2 YSLEER. DNA of the CDR3: TGCGCCAGCAGCCAAAACCAAGCGGGAGCCACCCACAATGAGCAGTTCTTC. It is translated as CASSQNQAGATHNEQFF.

The gene calls are TRBV27 and TRBJ2-7, with D perhaps TRBD1 (6 bases). The CDR3 covers 14 residues. Germline loops: CDR1 MNHEY, CDR2 SMNVEV (reference sequence). The V and J ends lost 5 bases and 4 bases respectively, with 15 bases between them. Here the CDR3 reads CASSTYRDQYEQYF. CDR3 in DNA: TGTGCCAGCAGTACATACAGGGATCAATACGAGCAGTACTTC.

This chain links TRBV18 with TRBJ2-3; 11 bases align to TRBD1. This CDR3 is built from 13 residues. Unmatched junction bases numbered 0, after V lost 8 bases and J lost 2 bases. CDR1 and CDR2 from the germline V gene are KGHSH and LQKENI. The CDR3 coding sequence is TGTGCCAGCGGACAGGGGGCCACAGATACGCAGTATTTT. It is translated as CASGQGATDTQYF.

The V and J genes are TRBV23-1 and TRBJ2-1, with TRBD2 matching over 8 bases. TRBV23-1 has ORF status, its function being uncertain. The CDR3 loop spans 13 amino acids. V gave up 8 bases and J gave up 11 bases; unmatched junction bases: 11. The CDR3 here is CASPQREGTKQFF. In DNA form, the CDR3 reads TGCGCCAGCCCTCAACGGGAGGGGACAAAGCAGTTCTTC.

The genes are TRBV19 and TRBJ1-2, with TRBD1 matching 8 bases. The germline CDR1 and CDR2 sequences are LNHDA and SQIVND (reference sequence). The CDR3 has 13 residues. J lost 8 bases, V lost 4 bases, and 6 bases had no gene match. The CDR3 DNA follows: TGTGCCAGTAGTACGGACAGGGACAGCGGCTACACCTTC. Protein product: CASSTDRDSGYTF.

The V gene is TRBV19, the J gene TRBJ2-1; no clear D. The CDR3 consists of 12 residues. Trimming removed 8 bases from V and 6 bases from J, with 11 bases in between. Germline CDR1 reads LNHDA; CDR2 reads SQIVND (reference sequence). The CDR3 spells CASAIYFNEQFF. CDR3 nucleotide sequence: TGTGCCAGTGCCATCTATTTCAATGAGCAGTTCTTC.

V is TRBV14 and J is TRBJ2-7; 14 bases align to TRBD2. Germline V lookup: CDR1 SGHDN, CDR2 FVKESK. V gave up 3 bases and J gave up 0 bases; unmatched junction bases: 1. The CDR3 runs to 16 residues. CDR3 nucleotides: TGTGCCAGCAGCCAGGGACTAGCGGGGGCCTCCTACGAGCAGTACTTC. The encoded protein is CASSQGLAGASYEQYF.

Turning to this clone: Relative to the germline gene, one junction end is altered; a read error may explain this. The chain carries TRBV6-1 and TRBJ1-2, with TRBD1 identical over 9 bases. There are 12 residues in the CDR3. Germline V gene data show CDR1 as MNHNS and CDR2 as SASEGT. CDR3 DNA sequence: TGTGCCGGCAGTGACAGGGGGTATGGCTACACCTTC. This codes for CAGSDRGYGYTF.

This clone was detected once. V gene TRBV12-3 or TRBV12-4 combines with J gene TRBJ2-3; tentatively, D is TRBD1 or TRBD2 (6 bases each). The CDR3 spans 13 residues. The V gene lost 4 bases and the J gene lost 10 bases, with 15 bases spanning the gap. CDR3 sequence: CASSYNSGGPQYF. The CDR3 bases are TGTGCCAGCAGTTACAACTCCGGGGGCCCGCAGTATTTT.

This sequence joins TRBV2 and TRBJ2-6; D might be TRBD1 (6 bases). Trimming left V 2 bases short and J 0 bases short, with 14 bases between. The length of the CDR3 is 18 residues. The germline V gene has CDR1 SNHLY and CDR2 FYNNEI. The CDR3 DNA reads TGTGCCAGCAGTGAAATGGACAGCGCAAGCTCTGGGGCCAACGTCCTGACTTTC. Protein: CASSEMDSASSGANVLTF.

V usage is TRBV13 and J usage is TRBJ1-2, with TRBD1 identical over 10 bases. This CDR3 region has 16 residues. V was clipped by 4 bases and J by 4 bases; unmatched bases: 9. Germline lookup yields CDR1 PRHDT and CDR2 FYEKMQ (reference sequence). CDR3 loop: CASSSSRDRGFYGYTF. The CDR3 nucleotides read TGTGCCAGCAGCTCGTCCCGGGACAGGGGTTTCTATGGCTACACCTTC.

J is TRBJ1-2 and V is TRBV7-6, with a tentative D call TRBD1 (5 bases). V lost 5 bases and J 5 bases, leaving 12 bases between the germline ends. The CDR3 is 13 amino acids. CDR1 is SGHVS, CDR2 FNYEAQ, per germline. The CDR3 DNA is TGTGCCAGCAGCCCCAGGGCGGGATATGGCTACACCTTC. It codes for CASSPRAGYGYTF.

The chain couples TRBV2 to TRBJ1-1; D call uncertain. Germline lookup yields CDR1 SNHLY and CDR2 FYNNEI. The CDR3 is 16 amino acids. V dropped 5 bases and J dropped 1 base, with 17 bases sitting between them. Here the CDR3 DNA reads TGTGCCAGCAGTCCATGGGTCGAGGGAGGGAACACTGAAGCTTTCTTT. Its translation is CASSPWVEGGNTEAFF.

This sequence joins TRBV5-6 and TRBJ2-1; no clear D. The CDR3 is 13 amino acids. V was trimmed by 2 bases and J by 5 bases, leaving 8 bases between them. Germline V lookup: CDR1 SGHDT, CDR2 YYEEEE. CDR3 DNA sequence: TGTGCCAGCAGCTTTGACCCTGACAATGAGCAGTTCTTC. It codes for CASSFDPDNEQFF.

The chain uses TRBV19 and TRBJ2-5, with a weak D call TRBD1 (6 bases). The CDR3 loop spans 14 amino acids. With 3 bases removed from V and 2 bases from J, the gap between germline ends came to 10 bases. Germline-derived CDR1 and CDR2 are LNHDA and SQIVND (reference sequence). The CDR3: CASSMGAAQETQYF. Here the CDR3 DNA reads TGTGCCAGTAGTATGGGGGCCGCACAAGAGACCCAGTACTTC.

The chain links TRBV6-1 to TRBJ2-2; D possibly matches TRBD1 or TRBD2 (5 bases each). The length of the CDR3 is 16 residues. The germline V gene has CDR1 MNHNS and CDR2 SASEGT. V was cut by 3 bases and J by 2 bases, with 13 bases left in between. The CDR3 loop reads CASSEPGTANTGELFF. The CDR3 nucleotides read TGTGCCAGCAGTGAGCCCGGGACCGCTAACACCGGGGAGCTGTTTTTT.

This clone was seen at least ten times. The gene calls are TRBV3-1 (or the pseudogene TRBV3-2) and TRBJ1-2; D remains ambiguous. From germline, CDR1 is LGHDT and CDR2 YNNKEL (reference sequence). The CDR3 totals 13 residues. Trimming shortened V by 2 bases and J by 6 bases, and 10 bases separated the two germline ends. The CDR3 region is CASSQSATDGYTF. The CDR3 bases are TGTGCCAGCAGCCAAAGTGCAACAGATGGCTACACCTTC.

The chain employs TRBV5-1 and TRBJ2-7; possible D gene TRBD2, 6 bases. Germline CDR1 is SGHRS and CDR2 is YFSETQ. There are 14 residues in the CDR3. V was shortened by 8 bases and J by 3 bases, with 18 bases between the two germline ends. The CDR3 loop reads CARPPSDGGYEQYF. In DNA form, the CDR3 reads TGCGCCAGACCCCCTTCGGACGGGGGCTACGAGCAGTACTTC.

This chain links TRBV19 with TRBJ1-5, with D tentatively TRBD1 (5 bases). CDR3 length: 15 amino acids. Between the trimmed V and J ends, which lost 1 base and 6 bases, there was a span of 13 bases. The V gene's germline CDR1 is LNHDA and CDR2 SQIVND (reference sequence). CDR3 in DNA: TGTGCCAGTAGTATAGTATCGGGGCCAATTCAGCCCCAGCATTTT. This translates into CASSIVSGPIQPQHF.

The J gene is TRBJ1-1, the V gene TRBV13, with D perhaps matching TRBD1 (5 bases). The CDR3 is 16 amino acids. CDR1 is PRHDT and CDR2 is FYEKMQ in the germline V gene (reference sequence). V was trimmed by 4 bases and J by 1 base, leaving 16 bases between them. The CDR3 loop reads CASSSLWGRSNTEAFF. CDR3 DNA: TGTGCCAGCAGCTCGCTCTGGGGCAGATCGAACACTGAAGCTTTCTTT. Drawing the rest from reference TRBV13 and TRBJ1-1, the complete variable domain is AAGVIQSPRHLIKEKRETATLKCYPIPRHDTVYWYQQGPGQDPQFLISFYEKMQSDKGSIPDRFSAQQFSDYHSELNMSSLELGDSALYFCASSSLWGRSNTEAFFGQGTRLTVV.

This sequence joins TRBV19 and TRBJ1-1; tentative D call: TRBD1 (5 bases). There are 17 residues in the CDR3. The ends were cut back, 2 bases at V and 4 bases at J, with 20 bases in the middle. Germline V gene data show CDR1 as LNHDA and CDR2 as SQIVND (reference sequence). This CDR3 is CASSISPGYAWGTEAFF. The CDR3 DNA follows: TGTGCCAGTAGTATAAGCCCAGGGTATGCTTGGGGCACTGAAGCTTTCTTT.